This T cell receptor (beta chain) emerged from a study of yellow fever vaccine responses in identical twins. TCRdb analysed the RT-PCR reads with MiXCR anew, one entry per CDR3 protein. The repertoire holds 35,000 or so distinct CDR3 sequences, approximately 54% seen once, with 4.5% in the top ten. Study findings and constraints: Reported findings indicate that twins' vaccine T cell responses seemed partially convergent, partially personalized.

In regard to this clonotype: The target antigen is unknown.

The CDR3 is 13 residues long. CDR1 and CDR2 from the germline V gene are SQVTM and ANQGSEA. Trimming stripped 5 bases from V and 1 base from J, with 10 bases between. Source: T cells from blood (PBMCs), unsorted or a sorted subset (not recorded which), taken before or after yellow fever vaccination (not recorded which). This TCR was sampled from a woman younger than 35 who received the yellow fever vaccine. The rearrangement joins TRBV29-1 to TRBJ2-3; TRBD2 is a possible D gene (5 bases). The CDR3 loop is CSVSGWGTDTQYF. CDR3 sequence (DNA): TGCAGCGTTAGCGGATGGGGCACAGATACGCAGTATTTT.